The entry that follows covers one TCR beta chain sequence. This sample was included in a study of blood T cell repertoires in COVID-19. Study as a whole: COVID-19 samples from acute and convalescent phases originated in the United States, Italy and Spain. Sample material is recorded as cDNA or gDNA derived from T cells, B-cell-depleted T cells, or PBMCs.

With 1 base removed from V and 4 bases from J, the gap between germline ends came to 8 bases. The CDR3 is 13 residues long. Germline values: CDR1 SGHVS, CDR2 FQNEAQ. In the original analysis: The authors estimated nucleated cell counts from reference gene primer amplification. Sequencing used immunoSEQ multiplex PCR; TCRdb keeps in-frame clones, though not all of them. The V and J calls and clone size were taken over from that table, and D and trimming were inferred from the DNA. This sample has roughly 100,000 clones, with 87% found just once. V is TRBV7-8 and J is TRBJ2-7; D remains ambiguous. Specimen: peripheral blood. The receptor was derived from a man in his fifties or sixties in a cohort sampled during active COVID-19. Here the CDR3 reads CASSLGQKYEQYF. Here the CDR3 DNA reads TGTGCCAGCAGCTTAGGCCAGAAATACGAGCAGTACTTC. Full variable domain (missing parts from reference TRBV7-8 and TRBJ2-7): GAGVSQSPRYKVAKRGQDVALRCDPISGHVSLFWYQQALGQGPEFLTYFQNEAQLDKSGLPSDRFFAERPEGSVSTLKIQRTQQEDSAVYLCASSLGQKYEQYFGPGTRLTVT.